The 29 T cell receptor beta chains below were found in one sample sequenced in a study of shared clonotypes between healthy human individuals. TCRdb's table, derived via immunoSEQ multiplex PCR, lists solely in-frame clones and lacks some. Of about 520,000 clones listed, roughly 80% are singletons. Sample: PBMCs. All receptors derive from a woman aged 40 to 50 in good health. Some clones in this sample may be carry-over from other donors' samples.

The gene calls are TRBV29-1 and TRBJ2-1; TRBD1 matches at 7 bases. V shed 4 bases, J shed 9 bases, and the junction held 9 bases outside the gene matches. The CDR3 has 13 amino acids. Germline lookup yields CDR1 SQVTM and CDR2 ANQGSEA. The CDR3 region has the DNA TGCAGCGTTGGGGGACAGTCGGGTGGTGAGCAGTTCTTC. Protein sequence: CSVGGQSGGEQFF.

This clone was observed a handful of times. The genes are TRBV15 and TRBJ1-5, with 8 positions matching TRBD1. The J segment lost 6 bases and the V segment lost 2 bases, leaving 3 bases of the junction unmatched. The CDR3 covers 14 residues. Looked up from germline, CDR1 is LNHNV and CDR2 is YYDKDF (reference sequence). This chain's CDR3 is CATSRQGAFQPQHF. In nucleotides, the CDR3 is TGTGCCACCAGCAGACAGGGGGCGTTTCAGCCCCAGCATTTT.

The chain couples TRBV5-6 to TRBJ1-2; D unresolved. The CDR3 has 13 residues. Trimming pared 1 base from V and 4 bases from J, leaving 8 bases between. CDR1 is SGHDT and CDR2 is YYEEEE in the germline V gene. CDR3 amino acids: CASSLKGPYGYTF. The CDR3, as DNA: TGTGCCAGCAGCTTGAAGGGTCCCTATGGCTACACCTTC.

This clone showed up just once. The gene calls are TRBV28 and TRBJ1-5, with TRBD1 as a possible D gene (5 bases). Germline V lookup: CDR1 MDHEN, CDR2 SYDVKM. The CDR3 is 16 residues long. V shed 5 bases and J shed 2 bases, with 16 bases lying between them. The CDR3 sequence is CASSPTPGRGNQPQHF. The CDR3 DNA reads as TGTGCCAGCAGTCCAACCCCAGGGAGAGGCAATCAGCCCCAGCATTTT.

There are many counts of this clone. The chain carries TRBV14 and TRBJ2-7; unclear D gene. This CDR3 is built from 14 residues. Germline lookup yields CDR1 SGHDN and CDR2 FVKESK. With 1 base removed from V and 6 bases from J, the gap between germline ends came to 13 bases. The CDR3 region is CASSQALLTGEQYF. The CDR3 bases are TGTGCCAGCAGCCAAGCCCTCCTAACTGGCGAGCAGTACTTC.

The chain employs TRBV28 and TRBJ1-2; the D is unclear. Looked up from germline, CDR1 is MDHEN and CDR2 is SYDVKM. This CDR3 contains 12 residues. V lost 6 bases, J lost 6 bases, and 11 bases lay in between. CDR3 in DNA: TGTGCCAGCAGCCCGAGATGGGATGGCTACACCTTC. Protein: CASSPRWDGYTF.

The CDR3 nucleotides are TGTGCCAGCAGTTACGGACGACAGGACCGTAACACTGAAGCTTTCTTT. It is translated as CASSYGRQDRNTEAFF. V usage is TRBV6-5 and J usage is TRBJ1-1; TRBD1 is a possible D gene (6 bases). V was pared by 2 bases and J by 2 bases, with 15 bases between. CDR1 MNHEY and CDR2 SVGAGI come from the germline V gene. The CDR3 runs 16 residues.

V gene TRBV30 combines with J gene TRBJ2-7, with TRBD2 identical over 10 bases. The CDR3 sequence is 16 residues long. Germline V gene lookup returns CDR1 GTSNPN and CDR2 SVGIG (reference sequence). After removal of 0 bases from V and 0 bases from J, the junction contained 5 bases not matched to a gene. The CDR3 DNA sequence: TGTGCCTGGAGTGTCAAGGCTAGCGGGAGCTCCTACGAGCAGTACTTC. As protein: CAWSVKASGSSYEQYF.

CDR3 nucleotide sequence: TGTGCCAGCAGCTTAAACAGCCCGCCAGATACGCAGTATTTT. Protein product: CASSLNSPPDTQYF. The chain recombines TRBV7-2 with TRBJ2-3; D is unclear. V shed 2 bases and J shed 4 bases, with 10 bases lying between them. Germline values: CDR1 SGHTA, CDR2 FQGNSA. The CDR3 covers 14 residues.

The chain is built from TRBV7-2 and TRBJ1-5, with 10 positions matching TRBD1. V trimming: 3 bases; J trimming: 5 bases; junction bases outside the gene matches: 4. CDR1 SGHTA and CDR2 FQGNSA come from the germline V gene. The CDR3 runs 15 residues. CDR3 nucleotides: TGTGCCAGCAGCTTTAAGACAGGGGGCGATCAGCCCCAGCATTTT. Translated: CASSFKTGGDQPQHF.

The rearrangement links TRBV19 to TRBJ2-2; no definite D call. Deletions cut 5 bases from V and 2 bases from J, with 9 bases between. The CDR3 extends over 14 amino acids. Germline V gene lookup returns CDR1 LNHDA and CDR2 SQIVND (reference sequence). CDR3: CASSLQYNTGELFF. Written as DNA, the CDR3 is TGTGCCAGTAGTCTCCAATATAACACCGGGGAGCTGTTTTTT.

The chain employs TRBV7-9 and TRBJ2-5, with 7 positions matching TRBD1. After removal of 5 bases from V and 5 bases from J, the junction contained 8 bases not matched to a gene. In germline, CDR1 is SEHNR, CDR2 FQNEAQ (reference sequence). This CDR3 has 14 amino acids. Written as DNA, the CDR3 is TGTGCCAGCAGCCGTAGTGGGACAGCCGAGACCCAGTACTTC. As protein: CASSRSGTAETQYF.

This chain links TRBV7-2 with TRBJ1-2; 9 positions match TRBD1. The CDR3 has 15 amino acids. Germline loops: CDR1 SGHTA, CDR2 FQGNSA. V dropped 2 bases and J dropped 5; count of bases not matched to a gene: 6. The CDR3 sequence is CASSLSGQGTYGYTF. For the CDR3, the DNA is TGTGCCAGCAGCTTATCGGGACAGGGAACATATGGCTACACCTTC.

The genes are TRBV7-2 and TRBJ1-1; D not certain. The CDR3 covers 13 residues. Germline V gives CDR1 SGHTA, CDR2 FQGNSA. V was pared by 5 bases and J by 3 bases, with 10 bases between. The chain's CDR3 is CASSLYMDTEAFF. The CDR3 DNA reads as TGTGCCAGCAGCCTTTATATGGACACTGAAGCTTTCTTT.

Comments on this clone: The likely explanation is a read error, given a far larger clone one base away. This same CDR3 is encoded by further DNA sequences in the sample. The CDR3 sequence: CASSFGLAEPYEQYF. CDR3 DNA sequence: TGTGCCAGCAGCTTCGGGCTAGCCGAGCCCTACGAGCAGTACTTC. V gene TRBV9 combines with J gene TRBJ2-7; TRBD2 might be the D (5 bases). This CDR3 spans 15 amino acids. The germline V and J ends were trimmed by 4 bases and 2 bases, with 16 bases remaining between them. The germline V gene has CDR1 SGDLS and CDR2 YYNGEE.

The V call is TRBV18, the J call TRBJ1-2; D is possibly TRBD1 (5 bases). The CDR3 runs to 14 residues. V lost 3 bases to trimming and J lost 8 bases, with 16 bases between them. Germline assignment: CDR1 KGHSH and CDR2 LQKENI. CDR3 coding DNA: TGTGCCAGCTCACCGGACGCGGGGGAAAGGGGCTACACCTTC. As protein: CASSPDAGERGYTF.

The chain joins TRBV28 to TRBJ2-7; 7 bases are shared with TRBD1. This CDR3 has 17 residues. Germline CDR1 and CDR2: MDHEN and SYDVKM. V was clipped by 4 bases and J by 2 bases; unmatched bases: 14. The CDR3 DNA sequence: TGTGCCAGCAGTTCCTCGGGACAGACAAAGGGGGCCTACGAGCAGTACTTC. Its translation is CASSSSGQTKGAYEQYF.

The V call is TRBV27, the J call TRBJ2-6; D remains unclear. The length of the CDR3 is 14 residues. CDR1 is MNHEY, CDR2 SMNVEV, per germline (reference sequence). V gave up 6 bases and J gave up 0 bases, with 6 bases separating them. The CDR3 region has the DNA TGTGCCAGCAGCGTCAACTCTGGGGCCAACGTCCTGACTTTC. It yields the protein CASSVNSGANVLTF.

V usage is TRBV15 and J usage is TRBJ1-3; the D is unclear. The CDR3 is 15 amino acids. Trimming left V 0 bases short and J 2 bases short, with 8 bases between. In germline, CDR1 is LNHNV, CDR2 YYDKDF (reference sequence). In DNA, the CDR3 is TGTGCCACCAGCAGAGATCGACTCACTGGAAACACCATATATTTT. The encoded protein is CATSRDRLTGNTIYF.

The gene calls are TRBV28 and TRBJ2-5; tentatively, D is TRBD1 or TRBD2 (5 bases each). The CDR3 loop spans 16 amino acids. Germline V gives CDR1 MDHEN, CDR2 SYDVKM. With 3 bases removed from V and 4 bases from J, the gap between germline ends came to 18 bases. CDR3: CASSLPTPRGAETQYF. CDR3 nucleotide sequence: TGTGCCAGCAGTTTGCCAACCCCGAGAGGGGCAGAGACCCAGTACTTC.

Comments on this clone: The sample holds other DNA sequences that translate to the same CDR3. The V call is TRBV14, the J call TRBJ2-2, with no clear D. Between the trimmed V and J ends, which lost 0 bases and 2 bases, there was a span of 7 bases. Germline CDR1 SGHDN, CDR2 FVKESK. CDR3 length: 15 residues. CDR3 residues: CASSQDRPNTGELFF. The CDR3 DNA sequence: TGTGCCAGCAGCCAAGATCGTCCAAACACCGGGGAGCTGTTTTTT.

The chain joins TRBV7-8 to TRBJ1-4, with D possibly being TRBD1 (6 bases). The CDR3 loop spans 17 amino acids. V shed 5 bases and J shed 3 bases, with 19 bases lying between them. Germline V CDR1 and CDR2: SGHVS, FQNEAQ. CDR3 sequence: CASSPGVQVGANEKLFF. CDR3 nucleotides: TGTGCCAGCAGCCCAGGGGTGCAGGTCGGGGCTAATGAAAAACTGTTTTTT. Full variable domain (remainder filled in from reference TRBV7-8 and TRBJ1-4): GAGVSQSPRYKVAKRGQDVALRCDPISGHVSLFWYQQALGQGPEFLTYFQNEAQLDKSGLPSDRFFAERPEGSVSTLKIQRTQQEDSAVYLCASSPGVQVGANEKLFFGSGTQLSVL.

The chain links TRBV28 to TRBJ1-2, with 9 bases matching TRBD1. With 1 base clipped from V and 7 bases from J, the junction kept 7 bases outside the gene matches. This CDR3 is 15 amino acids long. CDR1 is MDHEN, CDR2 SYDVKM, per germline. The chain's CDR3 is CASSLYRRTGAGYTF. CDR3 nucleotides: TGTGCCAGCAGTTTATACCGAAGGACAGGGGCTGGCTACACCTTC.

The chain joins TRBV19 to TRBJ2-7; TRBD2 agrees at 13 bases. Per germline, CDR1 LNHDA and CDR2 SQIVND (reference sequence). With 4 bases clipped from V and 7 bases from J, the junction kept 4 bases outside the gene matches. The CDR3 has 14 residues. The CDR3 reads CASSTRTSGSEQYF. As DNA, the CDR3 is TGTGCCAGTAGTACACGGACTAGCGGGAGTGAGCAGTACTTC.

The chain is built from TRBV30 and TRBJ1-4, with a possible D match to TRBD1 (5 bases). There are 14 residues in the CDR3. Germline lookup yields CDR1 GTSNPN and CDR2 SVGIG (reference sequence). Trimming removed 8 bases at V and 4 bases at J, with 17 bases between. This CDR3 reads CAGSGGTGNEKLFF. The DNA of the CDR3 is TGTGCCGGGTCGGGGGGGACGGGTAATGAAAAACTGTTTTTT. The variable domain in full, with the rest retrieved from reference TRBV30 and TRBJ1-4, is SQTIHQWPATLVQPVGSPLSLECTVEGTSNPNLYWYRQAAGRGLQLLFYSVGIGQISSEVPQNLSASRPQDRQFILSSKKLLLSDSGFYLCAGSGGTGNEKLFFGSGTQLSVL.

Worth noting for this clone: A junction boundary mismatches the germline segment, possibly from a read error. V gene TRBV7-8 combines with J gene TRBJ2-3, with TRBD2 identical over 9 bases. The V gene's germline CDR1 is SGHVS and CDR2 FQNEAQ. The CDR3 extends over 11 amino acids. Here the CDR3 DNA reads TGTGCCAGCAGTCCGGGACTAGCTTTGCATTTT. It specifies CASSPGLALHF.

This clone was seen more than once but under ten times. The genes are TRBV7-2 and TRBJ1-1; 9 bases are a match to TRBD1. This CDR3 spans 16 amino acids. Germline V lookup: CDR1 SGHTA, CDR2 FQGNSA. J lost 1 base, V lost 4 bases, and 7 bases had no gene match. Written as DNA, the CDR3 is TGTGCCAGCAGCTCGGGGACAGGGCGGGGGAACACTGAAGCTTTCTTT. Protein: CASSSGTGRGNTEAFF.

CDR3 DNA: TGTGCCAGCAGCCCGGACAGTAACTATGGCTACACCTTC. This codes for CASSPDSNYGYTF. V is TRBV28 and J is TRBJ1-2; perhaps TRBD1 as D (6 bases). The V and J ends lost 6 bases and 1 base respectively, with 9 bases between them. CDR1 and CDR2 (germline): MDHEN, SYDVKM. The CDR3 totals 13 residues.

The table lists this clone with a count of one. The chain is built from TRBV9 and TRBJ1-4, with 10 positions matching TRBD1. The ends lost 6 bases at V and 8 bases at J; junction bases unmatched: 10. The CDR3 is 15 residues long. Germline lookup yields CDR1 SGDLS and CDR2 YYNGEE. CDR3 residues: CASTPGGQGREKLFF. CDR3 nucleotides: TGTGCCAGCACCCCAGGGGGACAGGGGAGGGAAAAACTGTTTTTT.